This entry lists 32 T cell receptor beta chains sequenced from one sample in a study of response to subunit inactivated influenza vaccine. TCRdb used MiXCR to reprocess the RT-PCR reads, holding one entry per CDR3 protein. The table includes fewer than 600,000 distinct CDR3 sequences, approximately 7.3% detected once. Sequencing was performed on PBMCs from blood, taken 23 to 25 months after vaccination. The receptors here all came from a man between 45 and 75 years old who received an inactivated influenza vaccine.

This clonotype was seen a few times. V usage is TRBV12-3 or TRBV12-4 and J usage is TRBJ1-5; no firm D call. The ends were cut back, 6 bases at V and 2 bases at J, with 11 bases in the middle. The CDR3 totals 14 residues. The CDR3 here is CASSRDYGNQPQHF. The CDR3 region has the DNA TGTGCCAGCAGCCGAGACTATGGCAATCAGCCCCAGCATTTT.

This chain uses TRBV4-3 with TRBJ2-2; maybe TRBD1 (5 bases). Germline V lookup: CDR1 LGHNA, CDR2 YSLEER. V lost 0 bases and J lost 5, with 7 bases in between. The CDR3 has 14 amino acids. The CDR3 region is CASSQDPGTGELFF. The CDR3 DNA follows: TGCGCCAGCAGCCAAGATCCAGGGACCGGGGAGCTGTTTTTT.

V usage is TRBV7-8 and J usage is TRBJ1-5, with 7 bases that match TRBD1. The CDR3 loop spans 19 amino acids. The germline CDR1 and CDR2 sequences are SGHVS and FQNEAQ. V dropped 1 base and J dropped 1; count of bases not matched to a gene: 13. The CDR3 DNA reads as TGTGCCAGCAGCTTAGGATTTACGGGGCCGACAGGGAGCAATCAGCCCCAGCATTTT. Protein product: CASSLGFTGPTGSNQPQHF.

This clonotype was observed at least ten times. This chain links TRBV3-1 with TRBJ2-5; TRBD1 or TRBD2 may be the D gene (6 bases each). This CDR3 has 17 residues. Trimming pared 0 bases from V and 2 bases from J, leaving 16 bases between. Germline CDR1 LGHDT, CDR2 YNNKEL (reference sequence). The DNA of the CDR3 is TGTGCCAGCAGCCAAGACCACACGGGGGCCCTACAAGAGACCCAGTACTTC. This sequence encodes CASSQDHTGALQETQYF.

Many counts were recorded for this clonotype. The chain couples TRBV5-5 to TRBJ1-1; 7 positions agree with TRBD1. Germline V gives CDR1 SGHKS, CDR2 YYEKEE (reference sequence). The CDR3 spans 16 residues. V shed 3 bases and J 0 bases; nucleotides not matched to a gene: 8. CDR3 sequence (DNA): TGTGCCAGCAGCTCAGTACCCAGGGGGGTGAACACTGAAGCTTTCTTT. Its translation is CASSSVPRGVNTEAFF. The variable domain in full, completed from reference TRBV5-5 and TRBJ1-1, reads DAGVTQSPTHLIKTRGQQVTLRCSPISGHKSVSWYQQVLGQGPQFIFQYYEKEERGRGNFPDRFSARQFPNYSSELNVNALLLGDSALYLCASSSVPRGVNTEAFFGQGTRLTVV.

The rearrangement uses TRBV20-1 and TRBJ2-1, with a possible D match to TRBD2 (6 bases). This CDR3 region has 15 residues. Germline V gives CDR1 DFQATT, CDR2 SNEGSKA (reference sequence). Trimming pared 1 base from V and 0 bases from J, leaving 10 bases between. The CDR3, as DNA: TGCAGTGCTAGAGCTGGAGGGAGCTCCTACAATGAGCAGTTCTTC. It specifies CSARAGGSSYNEQFF.

The chain has TRBV11-2 and TRBJ2-1; TRBD2 matches at 14 bases. Germline V gene sequence: CDR1 SGHAT, CDR2 FQNNGV. V shed 0 bases and J 9 bases; nucleotides not matched to a gene: 10. The CDR3 covers 18 residues. The CDR3 sequence is CASSLDSLGLAGGSEQFF. The DNA of the CDR3 is TGTGCCAGCAGCTTAGATAGTCTCGGACTAGCGGGAGGAAGTGAGCAGTTCTTC. Supplemented by reference TRBV11-2 and TRBJ2-1, the full variable domain reads EAGVAQSPRYKIIEKRQSVAFWCNPISGHATLYWYQQILGQGPKLLIQFQNNGVVDDSQLPKDRFSAERLKGVDSTLKIQPAKLEDSAVYLCASSLDSLGLAGGSEQFFGPGTRLTVL.

This chain joins TRBV7-2 and TRBJ1-1; the D is unclear. The ends were cut back, 5 bases at V and 4 bases at J, with 17 bases in the middle. The germline V gene has CDR1 SGHTA and CDR2 FQGNSA. The CDR3 runs to 15 residues. The CDR3 loop reads CASSPNTAGGTEAFF. The DNA for the CDR3 is TGTGCCAGCAGCCCTAACACCGCAGGAGGCACTGAAGCTTTCTTT.

In this sample, this clonotype turned up a few times. The chain has TRBV20-1 and TRBJ2-5; 7 bases align to TRBD1. V trimming: 0 bases; J trimming: 2 bases; junction bases outside the gene matches: 6. The CDR3 runs 15 residues. Germline V lookup: CDR1 DFQATT, CDR2 SNEGSKA (reference sequence). CDR3 nucleotide sequence: TGCAGTGCTAGAGAAGCGTACAGGGGACAAGAGACCCAGTACTTC. Residues: CSAREAYRGQETQYF.

V gene TRBV19 combines with J gene TRBJ1-1; maybe TRBD1 (6 bases). Germline CDR1 and CDR2: LNHDA and SQIVND (reference sequence). With 9 bases removed from V and 1 base from J, the gap between germline ends came to 15 bases. The CDR3 covers 14 residues. CDR3 sequence (DNA): TGTGCCAGCAGCCAGCAGGGGTGGAACACTGAAGCTTTCTTT. This sequence encodes CASSQQGWNTEAFF.

This chain joins TRBV29-1 and TRBJ2-1, with 11 bases identical to TRBD2. The CDR3 has 15 residues. The germline V gene encodes CDR1 SQVTM and CDR2 ANQGSEA. Trimming cost V 7 bases and J 0 bases; bases outside gene matches: 5. The CDR3 spells CSATSGTSSYNEQFF. Here the CDR3 DNA reads TGCAGCGCGACTAGCGGGACTAGCTCCTACAATGAGCAGTTCTTC.

This chain connects TRBV20-1 to TRBJ2-1; 14 nucleotides line up with TRBD2. Unmatched junction bases numbered 5, after V lost 1 base and J lost 0 bases. The germline V gene encodes CDR1 DFQATT and CDR2 SNEGSKA (reference sequence). The CDR3 has 18 amino acids. CDR3 sequence: CSARGLAGGGSSYNEQFF. CDR3 DNA: TGCAGTGCTAGAGGACTAGCGGGAGGGGGAAGCTCCTACAATGAGCAGTTCTTC.

With respect to this clonotype: The junction and the germline gene differ at one end; a read error may be behind it. In DNA form, the CDR3 reads TGCTGTGCTAGAGATTCCGGGACAGGGGTTTACAATGAGCAGTTCTTC. Its protein is CCARDSGTGVYNEQFF. The gene calls are TRBV20-1 and TRBJ2-1; the match to TRBD1 covers 10 bases. This CDR3 is built from 16 residues. CDR1 is DFQATT, CDR2 SNEGSKA, per germline (reference sequence).

This clonotype occurred many times. V and J are TRBV6-1 and TRBJ2-5; TRBD1 might be the D (5 bases). The germline V gene has CDR1 MNHNS and CDR2 SASEGT. The CDR3 covers 14 residues. Between the trimmed V and J ends, which lost 4 bases and 2 bases, there was a span of 11 bases. The CDR3 nucleotides read TGTGCCAGCAGTGCCTGGGGCGGTCAAGAGACCCAGTACTTC. Its translation: CASSAWGGQETQYF.

The rearrangement links TRBV9 to TRBJ2-3, with 8 bases fitting TRBD1. The ends lost 0 bases at V and 3 bases at J; junction bases unmatched: 3. The CDR3 length is 15 residues. The germline V gene encodes CDR1 SGDLS and CDR2 YYNGEE. Here the CDR3 reads CASSVGRQGTDTQYF. The CDR3 DNA follows: TGTGCCAGCAGCGTAGGTCGACAGGGGACAGATACGCAGTATTTT. Combining the CDR3 with reference TRBV9 and TRBJ2-3 gives the whole variable domain DSGVTQTPKHLITATGQRVTLRCSPRSGDLSVYWYQQSLDQGLQFLIQYYNGEERAKGNILERFSAQQFPDLHSELNLSSLELGDSALYFCASSVGRQGTDTQYFGPGTRLTVL.

This clonotype was detected a few times. CDR3 DNA: TGTGCCAGCAGTTACATTGGCAGGACTTTAGCCAAAAACATTCAGTACTTC. This gives the protein CASSYIGRTLAKNIQYF. This chain uses TRBV6-2 or TRBV6-3 with TRBJ2-4; a possible D gene is TRBD2 (5 bases). Germline V gene sequence: CDR1 MNHEY, CDR2 SVGEGT. V was clipped by 2 bases and J by 0 bases, with 14 bases between them. CDR3 length: 17 residues.

This clonotype has a count of ten or more. This sequence joins TRBV10-3 and TRBJ1-1, with 8 bases fitting TRBD1. This CDR3 contains 13 residues. Trimming removed 10 bases from V and 3 bases from J; junction bases left unmatched: 7. Germline V gene data show CDR1 as ENHRY and CDR2 as SYGVKD. The CDR3 loop reads CATTTGVDTEAFF. CDR3 nucleotide sequence: TGTGCCACCACGACAGGGGTGGACACTGAAGCTTTCTTT.

The chain carries TRBV5-5 and TRBJ2-1; the D is unclear. From germline, CDR1 is SGHKS and CDR2 YYEKEE (reference sequence). The germline V and J ends were trimmed by 1 base and 0 bases, with 8 bases remaining between them. CDR3 size: 15 residues. CDR3 amino acids: CASSLLSDSYNEQFF. In DNA, the CDR3 is TGTGCCAGCAGCTTGTTGTCAGACTCCTACAATGAGCAGTTCTTC.

The chain recombines TRBV29-1 with TRBJ2-3, with 7 bases that match TRBD2. The length of the CDR3 is 13 residues. Germline V CDR1 and CDR2: SQVTM, ANQGSEA. J was trimmed by 7 bases and V by 6 bases; bases with no gene match: 10. The CDR3 bases are TGCAGCGTAGTGGGCCGACTAGCTCATACGCAGTATTTT. As protein: CSVVGRLAHTQYF.

This clonotype was seen only a few times. The chain employs TRBV14 and TRBJ2-2; perhaps TRBD2 as D (6 bases). Germline V lookup: CDR1 SGHDN, CDR2 FVKESK. The CDR3 length is 16 residues. V was pared by 4 bases and J by 0 bases, with 12 bases between. The DNA for the CDR3 is TGTGCCAGCAGCCTCCTTAGCGGCACGAACACCGGGGAGCTGTTTTTT. This sequence encodes CASSLLSGTNTGELFF.

This clonotype has at least ten counts. The rearrangement links TRBV5-1 to TRBJ2-3, with 9 bases that match TRBD1. CDR1 and CDR2 from the germline V gene are SGHRS and YFSETQ. With 0 bases clipped from V and 6 bases from J, the junction kept 5 bases outside the gene matches. The length of the CDR3 is 15 residues. CDR3 nucleotide sequence: TGCGCCAGCAGCTTGGTCGGGACAGGGAGGGATACGCAGTATTTT. Encoded protein: CASSLVGTGRDTQYF.

Regarding this clonotype: One end of the junction fails to match germline, which may point to a read error. The chain links TRBV12-3 or TRBV12-4 to TRBJ1-1; D is possibly TRBD1 (6 bases). This CDR3 spans 18 amino acids. Here the CDR3 DNA reads TGTACCAGCAGTTTAGTAGAGGTCTGGACAGACATGAACACTGAAGCTTTCTTT. Protein sequence: CTSSLVEVWTDMNTEAFF.

This clonotype appeared once. The gene calls are TRBV20-1 and TRBJ2-1; TRBD1 is a possible D gene (6 bases). The V end lost 5 bases, the J end lost 3 bases, and 17 bases lay between the germline ends. The CDR3 is 15 residues long. Germline V lookup: CDR1 DFQATT, CDR2 SNEGSKA (reference sequence). In nucleotides, the CDR3 is TGCAGTGCTCCCCCCTTCTTGACAGGCTACAATGAGCAGTTCTTC. Residues: CSAPPFLTGYNEQFF.

This chain's CDR3 is CASSLQGAPGRGEKLFF. DNA for the CDR3: TGTGCCAGCAGTCTACAGGGGGCGCCGGGGAGGGGGGAAAAACTGTTTTTT. The chain joins TRBV12-3 or TRBV12-4 to TRBJ1-4; 9 bases fit TRBD1. The V gene end was trimmed by 5 bases and the J gene end by 8 bases; junction bases not matched to a gene: 15. CDR3 size: 17 residues.

The chain has TRBV5-1 and TRBJ2-7, with a possible D match to TRBD1 (5 bases). CDR3 length: 13 residues. Trimming stripped 5 bases from V and 7 bases from J, with 16 bases between. CDR1 is SGHRS and CDR2 is YFSETQ in the germline V gene. The CDR3 bases are TGCGCCAGCAGTTTGCAGGGAAGTTGGGAGCAGTACTTC. Protein sequence: CASSLQGSWEQYF.

This clonotype appeared many times. This rearrangement joins TRBV6-1 to TRBJ1-1; the D is unclear. Trimming shortened V by 6 bases and J by 1 base, and 15 bases separated the two germline ends. This CDR3 comprises 15 residues. Germline V lookup: CDR1 MNHNS, CDR2 SASEGT. CDR3 sequence reads: CASSLTTIANTEAFF. In nucleotides, the CDR3 is TGTGCCAGCAGCCTAACGACAATCGCGAACACTGAAGCTTTCTTT.

This sequence joins TRBV20-1 and TRBJ2-6, with D uncertain. CDR1 and CDR2 from the germline V gene are DFQATT and SNEGSKA (reference sequence). This CDR3 contains 15 residues. V was clipped by 6 bases and J by 0 bases, with 12 bases between them. In DNA form, the CDR3 reads TGCAGTGCGCCGGACCGTAGCTCTGGGGCCAACGTCCTGACTTTC. It translates to CSAPDRSSGANVLTF.

The chain recombines TRBV11-2 with TRBJ2-7; D gene unclear. V lost 1 base, J lost 0 bases, and 10 bases lay in between. Germline CDR1 and CDR2: SGHAT and FQNNGV. This CDR3 region has 15 residues. CDR3 protein: CASSLAMRNSYEQYF. The CDR3 region has the DNA TGTGCCAGCAGCTTAGCAATGAGGAACTCCTACGAGCAGTACTTC.

Many counts were recorded for this clonotype. The chain has TRBV9 and TRBJ1-3, with D unresolved. Trimming shortened V by 3 bases and J by 0 bases, and 10 bases separated the two germline ends. Germline CDR1 SGDLS, CDR2 YYNGEE. The CDR3 totals 15 residues. CDR3 protein: CASSGRPSSGNTIYF. CDR3 nucleotides: TGTGCCAGCAGCGGTCGTCCGAGCTCTGGAAACACCATATATTTT.

The sample holds a few counts of this clonotype. The CDR3 region is CSVGGTYNEQFF. In DNA form, the CDR3 reads TGCAGCGTTGGCGGGACTTACAATGAGCAGTTCTTC. The chain joins TRBV29-1 to TRBJ2-1, with D tentatively TRBD2 (6 bases). The V gene lost 4 bases and the J gene lost 4 bases, with 8 bases spanning the gap. The CDR3 covers 12 residues. From germline, CDR1 is SQVTM and CDR2 ANQGSEA.

This chain links TRBV10-3 with TRBJ2-3; D may be TRBD2 (7 bases). V was shortened by 11 bases and J by 2 bases, with 11 bases between the two germline ends. This CDR3 contains 12 residues. Germline lookup yields CDR1 ENHRY and CDR2 SYGVKD. DNA of the CDR3: TGTGCCGGGGGGGCCCCCACAGATACGCAGTATTTT. It is translated as CAGGAPTDTQYF.

V and J are TRBV5-5 and TRBJ1-5, with D possibly being TRBD1 (6 bases). CDR1 and CDR2 from the germline V gene are SGHKS and YYEKEE (reference sequence). V was clipped by 4 bases and J by 2 bases, with 16 bases between them. This CDR3 is 16 amino acids long. The CDR3 region has the DNA TGTGCCAGCAGCCAAGGAGGGGGTTCGGGCAATCAGCCCCAGCATTTT. This sequence encodes CASSQGGGSGNQPQHF.